These 2 T cell receptor beta chains came from one sample sequenced in a study of CD8+CD57+ T cells in acquired aplastic anemia. CD8+CD57+ cell expansion, shown by flow cytometry, had occurred in the patients selected for sequencing. Profiling that covered TCR beta VDJ and CDR3 relied on genomic DNA as its template. TCRdb reprocessed the reads via MiXCR and lists one record per CDR3 protein. The sample includes 450,000 to 550,000 distinct CDR3 sequences, about a third seen only once; the top ten take roughly 0.89%. Sequencing input: sorted CD4+, CD8+, or CD8+CD57+ T cells (not recorded which) from PBMCs. Receptors originate from a human donor with aplastic anemia.

The count of this clonotype is one. The chain combines TRBV7-2 with TRBJ1-1; a weak D match, TRBD1 (5 bases). Trimming pared 3 bases from V and 4 bases from J, leaving 15 bases between. Germline CDR1 SGHTA, CDR2 FQGNSA. The CDR3 sequence is 15 residues long. The DNA of the CDR3 is TGTGCCAGCAGCTTCCAACAGGCCTTGGGCACTGAAGCTTTCTTT. Amino acid sequence: CASSFQQALGTEAFF.

The V call is TRBV11-2, the J call TRBJ1-5; no reliable D call. This CDR3 has 17 amino acids. Germline V gives CDR1 SGHAT, CDR2 FQNNGV. V was trimmed by 0 bases and J by 0 bases, leaving 12 bases between them. As DNA, the CDR3 is TGTGCCAGCAGCTTAGACTTTCGAGATTATAGCAATCAGCCCCAGCATTTT. Its translation is CASSLDFRDYSNQPQHF.